One sample yielded the 27 T cell receptor beta chains listed below, sequenced in a study of persistence of HIV-infected CD4 T cells (dated by TCRdb to 2019 to 2021). Sample treatment or condition, as interpreted from the label and publication: suppressive antiretroviral therapy. A pool of overlapping HIV-1 Gag 15-mer peptides was used at approximately 0.96 ug per peptide per mL for cell stimulation. Memory populations depleted of antigen-responding cells were obtained by sorting nonresponding CD40L-negative CD69-negative CD45RO-high memory CD4+ T cells. No antigen has been identified for these receptors. The immunoSEQ hsTCRB assay version 4 in survey mode was used to sequence TCRbeta repertoires from genomic DNA. In TCRdb, the immuneACCESS table is reduced to in-frame sequences with V and J assigned. These tables do not hold every clone; where another copy was compared, an unresolved V gene accounts for under half, and the others remain unexplained. Within this sample are about 40,000 clones, with about 84% of them counted one time only. The ten largest clones take up 13% to 15% of the sample.

Sequencing used CD4+ T cells sorted from PBMCs after approximately 20-hour stimulation, obtained from a patient who received antiretroviral therapy. In the paper's terms, the cell subset or site label means: CD40L-CD69- CD45RO-high memory CD4 T cells not responding to Gag peptides. The receptor set was obtained from an adult man with HIV who was CMV-seropositive.

The gene calls are TRBV10-3 and TRBJ2-7; 11 bases map to TRBD1. The germline CDR1 and CDR2 sequences are ENHRY and SYGVKD. Germline trimming cut 7 bases from V and 5 bases from J; bases unmatched to any gene: 4. CDR3 length equals 13 residues. The CDR3, as DNA: TGTGCCATCAAAGGGACAGGGGGTCACGAGCAGTACTTC. As protein: CAIKGTGGHEQYF.

The chain combines TRBV5-5 with TRBJ1-4; perhaps TRBD1 as D (5 bases). The germline V and J ends were trimmed by 3 bases and 8 bases, with 17 bases remaining between them. The germline V gene has CDR1 SGHKS and CDR2 YYEKEE (reference sequence). The length of the CDR3 is 15 residues. The CDR3 spells CASSSGLSKGEKLFF. For the CDR3, the DNA is TGTGCCAGCAGCTCGGGATTGTCCAAGGGGGAAAAACTGTTTTTT.

The rearrangement links TRBV7-2 to TRBJ2-5, with 8 bases that match TRBD1. The CDR3 is 13 amino acids. CDR1 is SGHTA and CDR2 is FQGNSA in the germline V gene. V shed 4 bases, J shed 4 bases, and the junction held 2 bases outside the gene matches. The CDR3 coding sequence is TGTGCCAGCAGCTCGACAGGGGTAGAGACCCAGTACTTC. Translating gives CASSSTGVETQYF.

The chain uses TRBV4-2 and TRBJ2-1; 7 bases are a match to TRBD2. The CDR3 is 17 amino acids. With 1 base clipped from V and 0 bases from J, the junction kept 6 bases outside the gene matches. CDR1 and CDR2 from the germline V gene are LGHNA and YNFKEQ. CDR3 nucleotides: TGTGCCAGCAGCCAAGCCGGGGGGTGGAGCTCCTACAATGAGCAGTTCTTC. This gives the protein CASSQAGGWSSYNEQFF.

The V gene is TRBV5-4, the J gene TRBJ1-2; TRBD1 matches at 8 bases. V shed 5 bases, J shed 4 bases, and the junction held 10 bases outside the gene matches. This CDR3 contains 15 residues. In germline, CDR1 is SGHNT, CDR2 YYREEE (reference sequence). As DNA, the CDR3 is TGTGCCAGCAGTCGACCCGGGACAGGAACCTATGGCTACACCTTC. It specifies CASSRPGTGTYGYTF.

The rearrangement uses TRBV5-1 and TRBJ1-2; 9 bases line up with TRBD1. V was pared by 5 bases and J by 2 bases, with 1 base of the junction left unmatched. The CDR3 extends over 13 amino acids. Germline loops: CDR1 SGHRS, CDR2 YFSETQ. CDR3 region: CASRGQGNYGYTF. The CDR3 DNA sequence: TGCGCCAGCAGGGGACAGGGAAACTATGGCTACACCTTC.

The chain carries TRBV2 and TRBJ2-4; D is tentatively TRBD1 or TRBD2 (5 bases each). The CDR3 runs to 15 residues. Trimming left V 0 bases short and J 1 base short, with 7 bases between. Per germline, CDR1 SNHLY and CDR2 FYNNEI. The CDR3: CASSEAEGAKNIQYF. Written as DNA, the CDR3 is TGTGCCAGCAGTGAAGCCGAGGGGGCCAAAAACATTCAGTACTTC.

The J gene is TRBJ2-2, the V gene TRBV27, with D unresolved. Trimming removed 4 bases from V and 1 base from J, with 4 bases in between. CDR1 and CDR2 (germline): MNHEY, SMNVEV (reference sequence). The CDR3 has 13 amino acids. CDR3 sequence reads: CASSSWNTGELFF. Here the CDR3 DNA reads TGTGCCAGCAGTTCATGGAACACCGGGGAGCTGTTTTTT.

This clone ranks as medium-sized. The rearrangement links TRBV7-2 to TRBJ2-7, with D perhaps TRBD2 (5 bases). Trimming pared 2 bases from V and 3 bases from J, leaving 14 bases between. There are 15 residues in the CDR3. CDR1 is SGHTA, CDR2 FQGNSA, per germline. CDR3 amino acids: CASSLQGGRSYEQYF. The CDR3 DNA is TGTGCCAGCAGCTTACAAGGAGGTCGGAGCTACGAGCAGTACTTC.

The chain couples TRBV13 to TRBJ1-1; D is ambiguous. Germline loops: CDR1 PRHDT, CDR2 FYEKMQ (reference sequence). V was cut by 5 bases and J by 1 base, with 14 bases left in between. This CDR3 contains 15 residues. The chain's CDR3 is CASSPNSGRNTEAFF. The CDR3 region has the DNA TGTGCCAGCAGCCCCAATTCCGGGCGGAACACTGAAGCTTTCTTT.

The rearrangement joins TRBV2 to TRBJ2-6; 9 bases are shared with TRBD1. Losses at the gene ends were 4 bases for V and 4 bases for J; bases not matched to a gene: 5. Germline CDR1 is SNHLY and CDR2 is FYNNEI. The CDR3 is 16 residues long. CDR3 in DNA: TGTGCCAGCAGTGGAACAGGGGGCAAGGGGGCCAACGTCCTGACTTTC. Translated: CASSGTGGKGANVLTF.

The chain joins TRBV27 to TRBJ1-1; D is perhaps TRBD1 (5 bases). Trimming took 6 bases from V and 0 from J, leaving 8 bases between them. The CDR3 has 13 amino acids. Germline values: CDR1 MNHEY, CDR2 SMNVEV (reference sequence). The CDR3 DNA sequence: TGTGCCAGCAGGGGACGGCTGAACACTGAAGCTTTCTTT. It specifies CASRGRLNTEAFF.

V gene TRBV5-1 combines with J gene TRBJ1-4, with D unresolved. Germline V gene data show CDR1 as SGHRS and CDR2 as YFSETQ. Trimming removed 5 bases from V and 0 bases from J, with 5 bases in between. This CDR3 comprises 13 residues. The DNA for the CDR3 is TGCGCCAGCAGGGGTTCAACTAATGAAAAACTGTTTTTT. This encodes CASRGSTNEKLFF.

This rearrangement joins TRBV4-2 to TRBJ2-3; TRBD2 agrees at 9 bases. CDR3 length: 17 amino acids. CDR1 LGHNA and CDR2 YNFKEQ come from the germline V gene. Unmatched junction bases numbered 8, after V lost 0 bases and J lost 4 bases. In DNA form, the CDR3 reads TGTGCCAGCAGCCAAGATGGCGCTAGCGGGGCCCCAGATACGCAGTATTTT. This codes for CASSQDGASGAPDTQYF.

This chain links TRBV2 with TRBJ1-5; D is possibly TRBD1 (6 bases). Germline CDR1 and CDR2: SNHLY and FYNNEI. The CDR3 is 15 amino acids. Trimming stripped 5 bases from V and 1 base from J, with 12 bases between. Here the CDR3 DNA reads TGTGCCAGCAGTCTACAGGGAGGGAGCAATCAGCCCCAGCATTTT. Its protein product is CASSLQGGSNQPQHF.

This clone was picked up a small number of times. The gene calls are TRBV2 and TRBJ1-5; D ambiguous. V shed 8 bases and J shed 9 bases, with 14 bases lying between them. The CDR3 has 12 amino acids. Germline loops: CDR1 SNHLY, CDR2 FYNNEI. CDR3: CASSVQVGPQHF. CDR3 in DNA: TGTGCCAGCTCTGTCCAAGTAGGGCCCCAGCATTTT.

This chain links TRBV19 with TRBJ1-6, with 7 bases that match TRBD1. V lost 5 bases and J lost 8; bases outside the gene matches: 9. CDR3 length: 15 residues. CDR1 is LNHDA and CDR2 is SQIVND in the germline V gene (reference sequence). The DNA of the CDR3 is TGTGCCAGTAGTTCCGGGACAGTCTCATATTCACCCCTCCACTTT. Translation: CASSSGTVSYSPLHF.

The J gene is TRBJ1-2, the V gene TRBV5-6, with D perhaps TRBD1 (5 bases). V was pared by 0 bases and J by 8 bases, with 14 bases between. CDR3 length: 14 amino acids. The germline V gene has CDR1 SGHDT and CDR2 YYEEEE. CDR3 residues: CASSLEQGRSGYTF. DNA of the CDR3: TGTGCCAGCAGCTTGGAGCAGGGCAGAAGCGGCTACACCTTC.

This clone was seen a few times. The chain joins TRBV27 to TRBJ1-2, with 8 bases that match TRBD1. Germline CDR1 and CDR2: MNHEY and SMNVEV (reference sequence). The ends lost 5 bases at V and 3 bases at J; junction bases unmatched: 8. The CDR3 totals 15 residues. CDR3 coding DNA: TGTGCCAGCAGTCCGCGACGACAGGGGTACTATGGCTACACCTTC. The encoded protein is CASSPRRQGYYGYTF.

CDR3 nucleotides: TGTGCCTGGAGCAAGCAGGGGGCACGCGACGAAAAACTGTTTTTT. Protein product: CAWSKQGARDEKLFF. J is TRBJ1-4 and V is TRBV30; 8 nucleotides match TRBD1. This CDR3 is built from 15 residues. The V segment lost 3 bases and the J segment 8 bases; nucleotides outside the gene matches: 11. Germline CDR1 GTSNPN, CDR2 SVGIG (reference sequence).

The chain carries TRBV20-1 and TRBJ1-1, with D unclear. V was trimmed by 3 bases and J by 1 base, leaving 6 bases between them. CDR1 DFQATT and CDR2 SNEGSKA come from the germline V gene (reference sequence). CDR3 length equals 12 residues. CDR3 sequence reads: CSASPGNTEAFF. The CDR3 DNA reads TGCAGTGCTAGTCCAGGGAACACTGAAGCTTTCTTT.

V is TRBV18 and J is TRBJ1-2; the D is unclear. V dropped 6 bases and J dropped 8 bases, with 13 bases sitting between them. Germline V gives CDR1 KGHSH, CDR2 LQKENI. The CDR3 totals 12 residues. CDR3 sequence reads: CASSLDNSGYTF. The CDR3 nucleotides read TGTGCCAGCTCCTTGGATAACTCCGGCTACACCTTC.

V is TRBV19 and J is TRBJ2-6; D remains unclear. Trimming pared 9 bases from V and 1 base from J, leaving 10 bases between. This CDR3 has 14 residues. In germline, CDR1 is LNHDA, CDR2 SQIVND (reference sequence). The CDR3 region has the DNA TGTGCCAGCTCCTCGAGGTCTGGGGCCAACGTCCTGACTTTC. Translating gives CASSSRSGANVLTF.

The rearrangement uses TRBV19 and TRBJ1-4; 7 bases map to TRBD1. Germline trimming cut 5 bases from V and 0 bases from J; bases unmatched to any gene: 12. Germline V gene lookup returns CDR1 LNHDA and CDR2 SQIVND (reference sequence). The CDR3 runs 18 residues. This CDR3 is CASSPRGQWESTNEKLFF. DNA for the CDR3: TGTGCCAGTAGTCCCCGGGGACAGTGGGAATCAACTAATGAAAAACTGTTTTTT.

This clone appeared a single time. V and J are TRBV20-1 and TRBJ2-7, with 8 positions matching TRBD2. Germline V CDR1 and CDR2: DFQATT, SNEGSKA (reference sequence). The CDR3 sequence is 14 residues long. J gave up 3 bases and V 3 bases, and 7 bases lay outside the gene matches. This CDR3 is CSASRPSGHYEQYF. In DNA, the CDR3 is TGCAGTGCTAGTAGGCCTAGCGGGCACTACGAGCAGTACTTC.

The chain employs TRBV3-1 (or the pseudogene TRBV3-2) and TRBJ1-1; D is ambiguous. CDR3 length equals 13 residues. V shed 3 bases and J shed 7 bases, with 12 bases lying between them. Germline assignment: CDR1 LGHDT and CDR2 YNNKEL (reference sequence). The CDR3 here is CASSHSVNDEAFF. The CDR3 bases are TGTGCCAGCAGCCACTCCGTGAACGATGAAGCTTTCTTT.

V is TRBV7-9 and J is TRBJ2-1, with TRBD1 matching 12 bases. Germline-derived CDR1 and CDR2 are SEHNR and FQNEAQ (reference sequence). CDR3 length: 15 amino acids. V shed 5 bases and J 5 bases; nucleotides not matched to a gene: 4. CDR3 DNA: TGTGCCAGCAGCGTGGGACAGGGGGCAAACAATGAGCAGTTCTTC. Its protein is CASSVGQGANNEQFF. Supplemented by reference TRBV7-9 and TRBJ2-1, the full variable domain reads DTGVSQNPRHKITKRGQNVTFRCDPISEHNRLYWYRQTLGQGPEFLTYFQNEAQLEKSRLLSDRFSAERPKGSFSTLEIQRTEQGDSAMYLCASSVGQGANNEQFFGPGTRLTVL.